A selection of T cell receptor beta chains follows, all from one sample in a study of CD8 T cells in Susac syndrome. TCRdb analysed the immunoSEQ multiplex PCR reads with MiXCR anew, one entry per CDR3 protein. The table lists under 300,000 distinct CDR3 sequences, about 95% of them singletons. Sequenced material: CD4+ T cells from PBMCs. The receptor source for this set is a human donor with Susac syndrome. Both conserved end residues are part of each CDR3. The D gene is left open where the match is weak. Size is omitted from some rows. Given values are once, few, many or a class for expanded clones.

CDR3	DNA	D	size	V	J
CASSGNTSNQPQHF	TGTGCCAGCAGTGGGAATACATCCAATCAGCCCCAGCATTTT	NA	NA	TRBV25-1	TRBJ1-5
CASSLGLVAGETQYF	TGTGCCAGCAGCTTGGGTCTAGTAGCGGGAGAGACCCAGTACTTC	TRBD2	NA	TRBV5-4	TRBJ2-5
CASSFSGDEQFF	TGTGCCAGCAGTTTTTCCGGGGATGAGCAGTTCTTC	NA	NA	TRBV12-3/TRBV12-4	TRBJ2-1
CASSVSGLAVETQYF	TGTGCCAGCAGCGTCTCCGGACTAGCGGTTGAGACCCAGTACTTC	TRBD2	NA	TRBV7-3	TRBJ2-5
CSARDHGGGYTF	TGCAGTGCTAGAGATCATGGGGGAGGCTACACCTTC	NA	NA	TRBV20-1	TRBJ1-2
CASSWDLKTYNEQFF	TGTGCCAGCAGTTGGGACCTGAAGACCTACAATGAGCAGTTCTTC	NA	NA	TRBV9	TRBJ2-1
CASSPQGSGEAFF	TGTGCCAGCAGTCCTCAGGGGAGTGGTGAAGCTTTCTTT	NA	NA	TRBV2	TRBJ1-1
CSAPISGSPNIQYF	TGCAGTGCGCCAATAAGCGGGAGCCCAAACATTCAGTACTTC	TRBD2	NA	TRBV20-1	TRBJ2-4
CSVEDLGQGVYEQYF	TGCAGCGTTGAAGATTTGGGACAGGGAGTCTACGAGCAGTACTTC	TRBD1	NA	TRBV29-1	TRBJ2-7
CSARDTSVMETQYF	TGCAGTGCTAGGGATACTAGCGTTATGGAGACCCAGTACTTC	TRBD2	NA	TRBV20-1	TRBJ2-5
CASSFRRKETQYF	TGTGCCAGCAGTTTTCGGCGGAAAGAGACCCAGTACTTC	NA	once	TRBV12-3/TRBV12-4	TRBJ2-5
CSARRQGTQETQYF	TGCAGTGCAAGGCGACAGGGGACCCAAGAGACCCAGTACTTC	TRBD1	NA	TRBV20-1	TRBJ2-5
CSVATEQGLTKNIQYF	TGCAGCGTCGCGACCGAACAGGGATTGACTAAAAACATTCAGTACTTC	NA	NA	TRBV29-1	TRBJ2-4
CAISESVNEQFF	TGTGCCATCAGTGAGTCTGTCAATGAGCAGTTCTTC	NA	NA	TRBV10-3	TRBJ2-1
CASSLVSDRGGYTF	TGTGCCAGCAGCCTAGTCTCGGACAGGGGTGGCTACACCTTC	TRBD1	NA	TRBV28	TRBJ1-2
CASGALYGYTF	TGTGCCAGCGGGGCCCTCTATGGCTACACCTTC	NA	NA	TRBV27	TRBJ1-2
CSVESFTDTEAFF	TGCAGCGTTGAAAGTTTTACAGACACTGAAGCTTTCTTT	NA	NA	TRBV29-1	TRBJ1-1
CASSIEGATGNEQFF	TGTGCCAGTAGTATAGAGGGGGCTACGGGGAATGAGCAGTTCTTC	NA	NA	TRBV19	TRBJ2-1
CASSPGQGVLQPQHF	TGCGCCAGCAGCCCGGGACAGGGGGTGCTTCAGCCCCAGCATTTT	TRBD1	NA	TRBV5-1	TRBJ1-5
CASSIKNSYQPQHF	TGTGCCAGTAGTATAAAGAATAGCTATCAGCCCCAGCATTTT	NA	NA	TRBV19	TRBJ1-5
CSATGQGVRDPYEQYF	TGCAGCGCCACGGGACAGGGAGTTCGGGACCCCTACGAGCAGTACTTC	TRBD1	NA	TRBV29-1	TRBJ2-7
CASSLVLVSGQYF	TGTGCCAGCAGCTTAGTTCTCGTCTCTGGGCAGTATTTT	NA	NA	TRBV11-2	TRBJ2-3
CSVQGTGGRNEQFF	TGCAGTGTTCAAGGGACAGGGGGCCGCAATGAGCAGTTCTTC	TRBD1	NA	TRBV20-1	TRBJ2-1
CASSPLVGNQPQHF	TGTGCCAGCAGTCCCCTTGTGGGCAATCAGCCCCAGCATTTT	NA	NA	TRBV6-2/TRBV6-3	TRBJ1-5
CASSEGPNTEAFF	TGTGCCAGCAGCGAGGGTCCGAACACTGAAGCTTTCTTT	NA	NA	TRBV9	TRBJ1-1